The present entry profiles one TCR beta chain with its context. Its target is not known. The data were obtained in a study of PD-L1 blockade in urothelial cancer. Study details: Specimens of blood held a median count of roughly 150,000 T cells. Study-wide findings and caveats: Tumor-associated clones in blood expanded more at 3 weeks in durable-benefit patients.

The assay was immunoSEQ multiplex PCR, and TCRdb's table has in-frame clones only and misses some. The sample consists of some 51,000 clones, around 88% of them appearing once. Germline CDR1 reads MDHEN; CDR2 reads SYDVKM. The CDR3 length is 15 residues. After removal of 6 bases from V and 2 bases from J, the junction contained 7 bases not matched to a gene. Urothelial carcinoma in patients was locally advanced or metastatic. The sequence came from a man in his sixties with urothelial cancer. Source: PBMCs, taken around atezolizumab (anti-PD-L1) treatment. The rearrangement uses TRBV28 and TRBJ1-5, with 7 bases matching TRBD1. The CDR3 reads CASRGQGVGNQPQHF. The CDR3 DNA is TGTGCCAGCAGGGGGCAGGGGGTTGGCAATCAGCCCCAGCATTTT. The full variable domain, rest sourced from reference TRBV28 and TRBJ1-5, is DVKVTQSSRYLVKRTGEKVFLECVQDMDHENMFWYRQDPGLGLRLIYFSYDVKMKEKGDIPEGYSVSREKKERFSLILESASTNQTSMYLCASRGQGVGNQPQHFGDGTRLSIL.